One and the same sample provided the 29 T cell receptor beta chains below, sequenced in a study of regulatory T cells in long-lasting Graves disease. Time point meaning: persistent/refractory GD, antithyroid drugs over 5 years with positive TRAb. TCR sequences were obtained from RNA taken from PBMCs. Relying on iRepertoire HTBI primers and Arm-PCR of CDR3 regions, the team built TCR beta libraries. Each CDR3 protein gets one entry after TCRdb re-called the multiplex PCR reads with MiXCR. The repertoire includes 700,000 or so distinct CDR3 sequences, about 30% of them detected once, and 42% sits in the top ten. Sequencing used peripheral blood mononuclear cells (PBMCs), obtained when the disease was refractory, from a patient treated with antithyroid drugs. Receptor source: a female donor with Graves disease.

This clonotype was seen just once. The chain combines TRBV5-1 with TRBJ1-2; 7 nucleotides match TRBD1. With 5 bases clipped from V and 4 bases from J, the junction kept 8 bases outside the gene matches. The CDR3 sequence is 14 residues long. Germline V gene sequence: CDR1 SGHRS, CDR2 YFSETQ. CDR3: CASSRDRPSYGYTF. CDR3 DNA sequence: TGCGCCAGCAGTCGGGACAGACCAAGCTATGGCTACACCTTC.

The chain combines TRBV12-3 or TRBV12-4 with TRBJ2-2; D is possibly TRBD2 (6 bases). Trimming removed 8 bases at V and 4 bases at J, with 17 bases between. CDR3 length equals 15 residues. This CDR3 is CASLLTALATGELFF. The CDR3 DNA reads TGTGCCAGCCTCTTAACCGCACTAGCCACCGGGGAGCTGTTTTTT.

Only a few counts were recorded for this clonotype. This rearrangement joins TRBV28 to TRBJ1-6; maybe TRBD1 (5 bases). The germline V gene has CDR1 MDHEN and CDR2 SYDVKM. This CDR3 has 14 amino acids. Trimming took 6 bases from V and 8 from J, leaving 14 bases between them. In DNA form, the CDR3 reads TGTGCCAGCAGCCTAAGGGGAGGGGATTCACCCCTCCACTTT. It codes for CASSLRGGDSPLHF.

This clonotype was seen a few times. The CDR3 region is CASSQWGQSQETQYF. In DNA form, the CDR3 reads TGTGCCAGCAGCCAATGGGGCCAGAGCCAAGAGACCCAGTACTTC. V is TRBV3-1 and J is TRBJ2-5; maybe TRBD1 (5 bases). The CDR3 loop spans 15 amino acids. V was cut by 2 bases and J by 1 base, with 11 bases left in between. In germline, CDR1 is LGHDT, CDR2 YNNKEL (reference sequence).

The DNA of the CDR3 is TGTGCCAGCAAAGGCAGGGGTCTCGACTATGGCTACACCTTC. It translates to CASKGRGLDYGYTF. This sequence joins TRBV6-1 and TRBJ1-2, with a possible D match to TRBD1 (6 bases). The CDR3 length is 14 residues. V was trimmed by 7 bases and J by 3 bases, leaving 15 bases between them. Germline values: CDR1 MNHNS, CDR2 SASEGT.

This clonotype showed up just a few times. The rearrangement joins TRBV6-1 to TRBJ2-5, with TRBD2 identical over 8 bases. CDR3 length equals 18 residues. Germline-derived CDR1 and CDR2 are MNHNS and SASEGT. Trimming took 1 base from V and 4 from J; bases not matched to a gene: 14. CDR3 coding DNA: TGTGCCAGCAGTGAAGTTAGCGGGATAGGGGAGGTGCTAGAGACCCAGTACTTC. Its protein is CASSEVSGIGEVLETQYF.

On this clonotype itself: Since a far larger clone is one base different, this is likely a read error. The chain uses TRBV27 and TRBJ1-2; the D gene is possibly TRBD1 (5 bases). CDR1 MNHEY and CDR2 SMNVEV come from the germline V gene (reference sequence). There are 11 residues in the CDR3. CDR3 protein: CVSRDNYGYTF. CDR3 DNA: TGTGTCAGCAGGGATAACTATGGCTACACCTTC.

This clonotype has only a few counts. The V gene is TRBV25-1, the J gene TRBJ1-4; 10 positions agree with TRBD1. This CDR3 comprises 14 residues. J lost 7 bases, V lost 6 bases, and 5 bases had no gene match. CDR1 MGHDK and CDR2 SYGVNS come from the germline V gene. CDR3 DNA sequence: TGTGCCAGCAGCGGGACAGGGGAGAGTGAAAAACTGTTTTTT. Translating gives CASSGTGESEKLFF.

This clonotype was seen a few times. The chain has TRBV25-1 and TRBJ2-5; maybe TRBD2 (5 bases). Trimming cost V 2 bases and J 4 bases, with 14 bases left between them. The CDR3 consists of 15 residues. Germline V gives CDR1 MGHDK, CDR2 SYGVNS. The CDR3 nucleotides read TGTGCCAGCAGTGAAGGTAGTCGCGGGCTAGAGACCCAGTACTTC. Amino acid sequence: CASSEGSRGLETQYF.

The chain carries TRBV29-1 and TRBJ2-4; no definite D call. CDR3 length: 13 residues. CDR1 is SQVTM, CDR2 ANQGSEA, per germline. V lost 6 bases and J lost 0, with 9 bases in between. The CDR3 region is CSVRQLAKNIQYF. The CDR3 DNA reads TGCAGCGTCCGACAATTAGCCAAAAACATTCAGTACTTC.

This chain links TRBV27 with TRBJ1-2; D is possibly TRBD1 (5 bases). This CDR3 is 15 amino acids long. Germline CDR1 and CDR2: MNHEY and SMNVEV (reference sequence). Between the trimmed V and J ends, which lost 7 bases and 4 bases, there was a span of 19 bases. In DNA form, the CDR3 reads TGTGCCAGCATTCCACGCCCCGGGACGTCCTATGGCTACACCTTC. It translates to CASIPRPGTSYGYTF.

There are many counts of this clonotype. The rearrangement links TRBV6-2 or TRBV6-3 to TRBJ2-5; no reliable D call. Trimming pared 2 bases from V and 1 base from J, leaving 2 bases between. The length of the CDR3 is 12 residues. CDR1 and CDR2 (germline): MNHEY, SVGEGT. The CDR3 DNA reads TGTGCCAGCAGTTACCCCCAAGAGACCCAGTACTTC. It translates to CASSYPQETQYF.

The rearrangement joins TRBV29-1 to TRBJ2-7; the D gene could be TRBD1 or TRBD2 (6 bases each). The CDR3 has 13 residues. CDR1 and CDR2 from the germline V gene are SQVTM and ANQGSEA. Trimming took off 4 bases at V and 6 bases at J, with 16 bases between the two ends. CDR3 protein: CSVGGAGYGEQYF. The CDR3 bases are TGCAGCGTTGGGGGGGCGGGGTATGGCGAGCAGTACTTC.

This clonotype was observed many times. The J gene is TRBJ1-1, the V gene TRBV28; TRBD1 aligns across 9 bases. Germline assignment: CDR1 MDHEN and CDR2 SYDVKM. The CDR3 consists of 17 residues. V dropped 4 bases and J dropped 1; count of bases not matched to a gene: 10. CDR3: CASSSVQGAGGNTEAFF. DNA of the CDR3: TGTGCCAGCAGTTCCGTACAGGGGGCCGGGGGGAACACTGAAGCTTTCTTT.

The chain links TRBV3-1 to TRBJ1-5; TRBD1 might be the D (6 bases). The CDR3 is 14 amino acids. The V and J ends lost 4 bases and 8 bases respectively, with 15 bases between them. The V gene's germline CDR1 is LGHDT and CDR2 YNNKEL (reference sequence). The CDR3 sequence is CASSLPGQPKPQHF. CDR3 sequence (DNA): TGTGCCAGCAGCCTCCCTGGACAGCCGAAGCCCCAGCATTTT.

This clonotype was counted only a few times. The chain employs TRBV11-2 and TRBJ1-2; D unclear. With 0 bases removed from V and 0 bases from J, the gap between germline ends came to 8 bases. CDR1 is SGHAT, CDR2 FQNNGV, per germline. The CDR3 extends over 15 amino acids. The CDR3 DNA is TGTGCCAGCAGCTTAGATGGGAGTTCTAACTATGGCTACACCTTC. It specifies CASSLDGSSNYGYTF.

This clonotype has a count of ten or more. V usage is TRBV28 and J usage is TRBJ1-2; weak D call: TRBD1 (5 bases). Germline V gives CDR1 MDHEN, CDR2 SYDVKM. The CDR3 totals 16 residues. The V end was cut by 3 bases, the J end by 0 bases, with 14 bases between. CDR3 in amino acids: CASSFPPGRSNYGYTF. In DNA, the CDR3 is TGTGCCAGCAGTTTTCCGCCGGGACGGTCTAACTATGGCTACACCTTC.

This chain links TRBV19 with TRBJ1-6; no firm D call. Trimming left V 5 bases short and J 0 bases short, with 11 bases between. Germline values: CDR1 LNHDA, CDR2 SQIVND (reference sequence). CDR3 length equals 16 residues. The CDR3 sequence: CASSSPRSSYNSPLHF. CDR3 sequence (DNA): TGTGCCAGTAGTTCCCCTCGGAGCTCCTATAATTCACCCCTCCACTTT.

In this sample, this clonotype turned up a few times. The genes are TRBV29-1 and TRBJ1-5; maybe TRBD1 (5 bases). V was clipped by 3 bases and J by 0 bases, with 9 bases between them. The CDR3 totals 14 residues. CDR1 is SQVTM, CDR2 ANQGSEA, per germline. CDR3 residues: CSVDGGGSNQPQHF. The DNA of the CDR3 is TGCAGCGTTGATGGCGGGGGTAGCAATCAGCCCCAGCATTTT. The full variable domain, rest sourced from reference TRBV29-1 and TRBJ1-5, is SAVISQKPSRDICQRGTSLTIQCQVDSQVTMMFWYRQQPGQSLTLIATANQGSEATYESGFVIDKFPISRPNLTFSTLTVSNMSPEDSSIYLCSVDGGGSNQPQHFGDGTRLSIL.

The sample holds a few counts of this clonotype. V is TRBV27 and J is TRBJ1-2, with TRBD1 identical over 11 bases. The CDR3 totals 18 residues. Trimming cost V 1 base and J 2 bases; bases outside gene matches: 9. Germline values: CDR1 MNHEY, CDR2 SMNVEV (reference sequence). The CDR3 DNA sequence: TGTGCCAGCAGTTTATTGCCGGGACAGGGGGTAGGCAACTATGGCTACACCTTC. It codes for CASSLLPGQGVGNYGYTF.

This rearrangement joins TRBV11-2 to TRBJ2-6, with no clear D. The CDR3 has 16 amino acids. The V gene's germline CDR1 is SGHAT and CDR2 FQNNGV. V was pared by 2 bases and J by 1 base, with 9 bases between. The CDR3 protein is CASSLTSRSGANVLTF. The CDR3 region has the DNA TGTGCCAGCAGCTTAACTTCTCGGTCTGGGGCCAACGTCCTGACTTTC.

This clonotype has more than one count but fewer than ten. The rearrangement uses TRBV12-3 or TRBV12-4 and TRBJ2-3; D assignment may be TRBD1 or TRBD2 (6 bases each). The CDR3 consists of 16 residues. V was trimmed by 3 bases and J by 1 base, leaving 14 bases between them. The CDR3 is CASSFWGAPGTDTQYF. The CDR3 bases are TGTGCCAGCAGTTTCTGGGGGGCGCCGGGCACAGATACGCAGTATTTT.

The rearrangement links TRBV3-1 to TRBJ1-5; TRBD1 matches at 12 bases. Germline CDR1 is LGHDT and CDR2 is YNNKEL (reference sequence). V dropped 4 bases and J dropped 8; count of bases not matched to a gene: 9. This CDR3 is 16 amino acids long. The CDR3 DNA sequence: TGTGCCAGCAGCCCCGGAGGGACAGGGGGCGCGAAGCCCCAGCATTTT. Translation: CASSPGGTGGAKPQHF.

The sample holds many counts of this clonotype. The CDR3 DNA is TGTGCCAGCAGCCTACAGGGACAGGTCTACGAGCAGTACTTC. It encodes CASSLQGQVYEQYF. The chain employs TRBV27 and TRBJ2-7; 8 bases line up with TRBD1. After removal of 6 bases from V and 3 bases from J, the junction contained 7 bases not matched to a gene. CDR3 length equals 14 residues. In germline, CDR1 is MNHEY, CDR2 SMNVEV (reference sequence).

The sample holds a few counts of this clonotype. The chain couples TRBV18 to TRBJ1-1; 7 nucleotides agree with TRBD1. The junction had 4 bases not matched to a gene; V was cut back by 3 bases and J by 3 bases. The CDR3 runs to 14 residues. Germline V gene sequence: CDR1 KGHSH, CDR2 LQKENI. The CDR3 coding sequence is TGTGCCAGCTCACCCGCGGGACAGCACACTGAAGCTTTCTTT. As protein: CASSPAGQHTEAFF.

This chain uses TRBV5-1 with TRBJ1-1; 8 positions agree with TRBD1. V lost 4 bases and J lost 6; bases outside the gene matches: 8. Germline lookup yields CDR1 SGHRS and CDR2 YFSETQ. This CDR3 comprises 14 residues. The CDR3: CASSLRGQGAEAFF. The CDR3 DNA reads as TGCGCCAGCAGCCTCAGGGGGCAGGGGGCTGAAGCTTTCTTT.

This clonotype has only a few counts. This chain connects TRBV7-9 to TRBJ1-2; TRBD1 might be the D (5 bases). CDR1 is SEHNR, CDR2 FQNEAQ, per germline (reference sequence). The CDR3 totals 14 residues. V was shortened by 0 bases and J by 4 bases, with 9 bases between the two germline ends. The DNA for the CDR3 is TGTGCCAGCAGCTTAGCAGGCAGGGCCTATGGCTACACCTTC. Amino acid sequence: CASSLAGRAYGYTF.

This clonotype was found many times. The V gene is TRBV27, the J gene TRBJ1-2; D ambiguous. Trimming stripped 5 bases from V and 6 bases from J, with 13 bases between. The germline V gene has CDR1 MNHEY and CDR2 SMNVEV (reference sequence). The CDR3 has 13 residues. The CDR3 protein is CASSPGFKDGYTF. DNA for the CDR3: TGTGCCAGCAGTCCGGGCTTTAAAGATGGCTACACCTTC.

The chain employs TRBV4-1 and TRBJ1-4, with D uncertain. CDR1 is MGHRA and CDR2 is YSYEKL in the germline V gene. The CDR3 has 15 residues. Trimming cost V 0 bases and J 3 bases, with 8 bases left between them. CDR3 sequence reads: CASSQERVSNEKLFF. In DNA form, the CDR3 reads TGCGCCAGCAGCCAAGAAAGGGTCTCTAATGAAAAACTGTTTTTT.